This T cell receptor beta chain came from a study of response to subunit inactivated influenza vaccine. The germline CDR1 and CDR2 sequences are SGHRS and YFSETQ. The length of the CDR3 is 14 residues. The germline V and J ends were trimmed by 3 bases and 9 bases, with 16 bases remaining between them. Via MiXCR, TCRdb re-called the RT-PCR reads, giving one row per CDR3 protein. This table has about 700,000 distinct CDR3 sequences, approximately 14% appearing once. The sample here was PBMCs from blood, taken 14 to 15 days before vaccination. The TCR originated in a man aged 50 or older who received an inactivated influenza vaccine. The chain links TRBV5-1 to TRBJ2-1, with TRBD1 as a possible D gene (6 bases). The CDR3 nucleotides read TGCGCCAGCAGCTCAAGCGAGGCCAGGGGTGAGCAGTTCTTC. Its translation: CASSSSEARGEQFF.